This TCR beta chain was captured in a study of blood T cell repertoires in COVID-19. Study-level background: Sites across the United States, Italy and Spain contributed samples from acute and convalescent COVID-19. Sources were T cells, B-cell-depleted T cells, or PBMCs; the material itself was cDNA or gDNA.

Germline V gene sequence: CDR1 SGHAT, CDR2 FQNNGV. The CDR3 loop spans 13 amino acids. The V end was cut by 7 bases, the J end by 0 bases, with 4 bases between. In the original analysis: Reference gene primer amplification in the assay estimated nucleated cell counts. The assay was immunoSEQ multiplex PCR, and TCRdb's table has in-frame clones only and misses some. V and J calls plus clone size are reproduced from that table; the DNA served to infer D and trimming. The table records about 66,000 clones, roughly nine tenths of them present only once. The sequenced material came from peripheral blood. This chain connects TRBV11-2 to TRBJ2-6; unclear D gene. The receptor comes from a human donor in a cohort sampled during active COVID-19. The CDR3 here is CASTLSGANVLTF. As DNA, the CDR3 is TGTGCCAGCACCCTCTCTGGGGCCAACGTCCTGACTTTC.